This entry lists 2 T cell receptor beta chains sequenced from one sample in a study of T-cell memory formation after mild COVID-19. MiXCR, applied by TCRdb to the 5' RACE reads, yields one record per CDR3 protein. The sample has hundreds of thousands of distinct CDR3 sequences, around 21% seen once. Source material: PBMCs or a T cell subset sorted from them (not recorded which). These receptors all come from an adult woman who had mild COVID-19 (a few samples of this study predate the infection). Cell type and time point are not known.

This chain joins TRBV19 and TRBJ1-4; D is unclear. V was clipped by 11 bases and J by 6 bases, with 19 bases between them. Germline assignment: CDR1 LNHDA and CDR2 SQIVND (reference sequence). The CDR3 length is 14 residues. CDR3 in amino acids: CACSLWASDEKLFF. CDR3 sequence (DNA): TGTGCCTGCAGCCTGTGGGCCAGTGATGAAAAACTGTTTTTT.

This clonotype was picked up a small number of times. This sequence joins TRBV10-3 and TRBJ2-3; TRBD1 matches at 7 bases. The V and J ends lost 11 bases and 1 base, in that order; junction bases with no gene match: 3. The CDR3 length is 12 residues. The V gene's germline CDR1 is ENHRY and CDR2 SYGVKD. DNA of the CDR3: TGTGCCCTTGGACAGGGCACAGATACGCAGTATTTT. Amino acid sequence: CALGQGTDTQYF.